The 21 T cell receptor beta chains in this list originate from one sample, sequenced in a study of T cell changes during pregnancy in multiple sclerosis. TCRdb keeps only in-frame clones here, not all; method: immunoSEQ multiplex PCR. This table has tens of thousands of clones, approximately 90% appearing once. The sample here was peripheral blood, taken in the first trimester of pregnancy. Receptors were obtained from a female donor in good health, enrolled as a control in a pregnancy study.

This rearrangement joins TRBV6-5 to TRBJ2-5, with D perhaps matching TRBD1 (6 bases). Trimming took 6 bases from V and 5 from J, leaving 13 bases between them. Germline V lookup: CDR1 MNHEY, CDR2 SVGAGI. The CDR3 totals 13 residues. The DNA of the CDR3 is TGTGCCAGCAGCGACCCAGGGGACGAGACCCAGTACTTC. It encodes CASSDPGDETQYF.

V and J are TRBV28 and TRBJ1-4, with no clear D. Germline V CDR1 and CDR2: MDHEN, SYDVKM. The V gene lost 7 bases and the J gene lost 2 bases, with 5 bases spanning the gap. The CDR3 extends over 12 amino acids. The CDR3 coding sequence is TGTGCCAGCACCTCGACTAATGAAAAACTGTTTTTT. Protein sequence: CASTSTNEKLFF. Looking up the rest from reference TRBV28 and TRBJ1-4 gives the full variable domain: DVKVTQSSRYLVKRTGEKVFLECVQDMDHENMFWYRQDPGLGLRLIYFSYDVKMKEKGDIPEGYSVSREKKERFSLILESASTNQTSMYLCASTSTNEKLFFGSGTQLSVL.

This chain links TRBV7-9 with TRBJ2-7, with 10 bases matching TRBD1. Germline trimming cut 5 bases from V and 1 base from J; bases unmatched to any gene: 14. The germline V gene has CDR1 SEHNR and CDR2 FQNEAQ (reference sequence). The CDR3 is 18 amino acids. This CDR3 is CASSGVGIPGQGSYEQYF. The DNA of the CDR3 is TGTGCCAGCAGCGGAGTCGGGATTCCGGGACAGGGGTCCTACGAGCAGTACTTC.

The chain employs TRBV27 and TRBJ2-6; possible D gene TRBD1, 6 bases. V was pared by 6 bases and J by 2 bases, with 14 bases between. The CDR3 has 16 residues. The germline CDR1 and CDR2 sequences are MNHEY and SMNVEV (reference sequence). CDR3 residues: CASSPSWGPGANVLTF. As DNA, the CDR3 is TGTGCCAGCAGCCCCTCTTGGGGGCCTGGGGCCAACGTCCTGACTTTC.

DNA of the CDR3: TGTGCCAGCAGCAAACAGGGCTCCTACGCAACTAATGAAAAACTGTTTTTT. Its translation: CASSKQGSYATNEKLFF. The chain employs TRBV7-2 and TRBJ1-4; TRBD1 might be the D (6 bases). V lost 5 bases, J lost 0 bases, and 16 bases lay in between. Per germline, CDR1 SGHTA and CDR2 FQGNSA. The CDR3 is 17 residues long.

The chain couples TRBV5-4 to TRBJ2-3; 10 nucleotides align to TRBD2. With V trimmed by 4 bases and J by 2 bases, 7 bases remained unmatched. CDR1 and CDR2 (germline): SGHNT, YYREEE (reference sequence). The CDR3 is 16 residues long. CDR3 region: CASSLRTSGVTDTQYF. As DNA, the CDR3 is TGTGCCAGCAGCCTCCGGACTAGCGGAGTCACAGATACGCAGTATTTT.

V and J are TRBV30 and TRBJ2-5, with TRBD2 identical over 10 bases. The CDR3 runs to 15 residues. The junction had 12 bases not matched to a gene; V was cut back by 2 bases and J by 9 bases. CDR1 is GTSNPN, CDR2 SVGIG, per germline (reference sequence). The DNA for the CDR3 is TGTGCCTGGAGTTTGGGGTCTAGCGGGAGATCTGCCCAGTACTTC. Translation gives CAWSLGSSGRSAQYF.

This chain joins TRBV20-1 and TRBJ1-5; weak D call: TRBD1 (6 bases). The germline CDR1 and CDR2 sequences are DFQATT and SNEGSKA (reference sequence). The V gene lost 6 bases and the J gene lost 7 bases, with 10 bases spanning the gap. The CDR3 runs 11 residues. The CDR3 region has the DNA TGCAGTGCCAGGGGAGAACAGCCCCAGCATTTT. Translating gives CSARGEQPQHF.

There are a few counts of this clone. This chain joins TRBV6-5 and TRBJ1-1; D unclear. Trimming took 2 bases from V and 0 from J, leaving 10 bases between them. Germline V CDR1 and CDR2: MNHEY, SVGAGI. The CDR3 consists of 15 residues. This CDR3 reads CASSYVGVMNTEAFF. CDR3 nucleotide sequence: TGTGCCAGCAGTTACGTCGGGGTAATGAACACTGAAGCTTTCTTT.

This clone was recorded only once. The rearrangement uses TRBV29-1 and TRBJ2-3; no firm D call. The V gene lost 4 bases and the J gene lost 4 bases, with 12 bases spanning the gap. Germline V lookup: CDR1 SQVTM, CDR2 ANQGSEA. The CDR3 covers 13 residues. In nucleotides, the CDR3 is TGCAGCGTTGCGGGTGCGGTCCCAGATACGCAGTATTTT. It encodes CSVAGAVPDTQYF.

This chain joins TRBV11-2 and TRBJ2-3; D perhaps matches TRBD1 (5 bases). Looked up from germline, CDR1 is SGHAT and CDR2 is FQNNGV. The CDR3 runs 14 residues. V lost 0 bases and J 5 bases, leaving 9 bases between the germline ends. In DNA form, the CDR3 reads TGTGCCAGCAGCTTAGATAGGGGAATAGATACGCAGTATTTT. Translating gives CASSLDRGIDTQYF.

This chain links TRBV7-9 with TRBJ1-1; the D is unclear. V lost 3 bases to trimming and J lost 0 bases, with 11 bases between them. The CDR3 contains 15 residues. CDR1 is SEHNR, CDR2 FQNEAQ, per germline (reference sequence). CDR3 sequence reads: CASSFDTRLNTEAFF. The DNA of the CDR3 is TGTGCCAGCAGCTTCGACACTAGATTGAACACTGAAGCTTTCTTT.

The V and J genes are TRBV7-9 and TRBJ1-3; TRBD1 matches 9 bases. Germline CDR1 is SEHNR and CDR2 is FQNEAQ (reference sequence). There are 15 residues in the CDR3. Trimming cost V 5 bases and J 3 bases; bases outside gene matches: 5. The CDR3 is CASSQGQGNGNTIYF. CDR3 sequence (DNA): TGTGCCAGCAGCCAGGGACAGGGAAATGGAAACACCATATATTTT.

This rearrangement joins TRBV5-4 to TRBJ2-7; no clear D. This CDR3 is built from 14 residues. The V gene's germline CDR1 is SGHNT and CDR2 YYREEE (reference sequence). V lost 3 bases, J lost 3 bases, and 13 bases lay in between. Here the CDR3 DNA reads TGTGCCAGCAGCTCCTCTGGGCACAGCTACGAGCAGTACTTC. This gives the protein CASSSSGHSYEQYF.

The J gene is TRBJ2-1, the V gene TRBV28; D not certain. CDR1 is MDHEN and CDR2 is SYDVKM in the germline V gene. The CDR3 runs 11 residues. Trimming cost V 4 bases and J 6 bases, with 4 bases left between them. CDR3 coding DNA: TGTGCCAGCAGTTCCCGCAATGAGCAGTTCTTC. Protein: CASSSRNEQFF.

The V gene is TRBV28, the J gene TRBJ2-1; 12 nucleotides align to TRBD2. V gave up 6 bases and J gave up 0 bases; unmatched junction bases: 3. The CDR3 is 16 amino acids. In germline, CDR1 is MDHEN, CDR2 SYDVKM. The CDR3 loop reads CASRRTSGDSYNEQFF. In DNA form, the CDR3 reads TGTGCCAGCAGAAGGACTAGCGGGGACTCCTACAATGAGCAGTTCTTC.

This clone appeared a few times. The CDR3 spells CASSDTGGAQHF. The CDR3 region has the DNA TGTGCCAGCAGTGACACCGGAGGGGCCCAGCATTTT. This chain connects TRBV2 to TRBJ1-5, with a tentative D call TRBD1 (5 bases). Per germline, CDR1 SNHLY and CDR2 FYNNEI. The CDR3 totals 12 residues. V lost 3 bases to trimming and J lost 11 bases, with 11 bases between them.

V is TRBV15 and J is TRBJ2-1, with 9 bases that match TRBD1. With V trimmed by 3 bases and J by 7 bases, 10 bases remained unmatched. Per the germline V gene, CDR1 is LNHNV and CDR2 is YYDKDF (reference sequence). This CDR3 has 16 residues. The CDR3 coding sequence is TGTGCCACCAGCAGGGGATCCCCGGGGACAGGGAATGAGCAGTTCTTC. It specifies CATSRGSPGTGNEQFF.

V and J are TRBV5-1 and TRBJ2-3; D remains ambiguous. V dropped 3 bases and J dropped 3 bases, with 14 bases sitting between them. Germline V gene sequence: CDR1 SGHRS, CDR2 YFSETQ. The CDR3 totals 15 residues. CDR3 DNA: TGCGCCAGCAGCTACGGGTCTGCTCAGACAGATACGCAGTATTTT. It codes for CASSYGSAQTDTQYF.

The chain links TRBV11-2 to TRBJ1-1; 7 nucleotides match TRBD1. The CDR3 has 16 amino acids. The V and J ends lost 5 bases and 4 bases, in that order; junction bases with no gene match: 13. The germline CDR1 and CDR2 sequences are SGHAT and FQNNGV. CDR3 region: CASSLTTGEGGTEAFF. The CDR3 DNA reads TGTGCCAGCAGCCTTACTACAGGGGAAGGGGGCACTGAAGCTTTCTTT.

The table lists this clone with a count of one. The chain recombines TRBV2 with TRBJ2-7; 11 bases fit TRBD1. Germline V gene sequence: CDR1 SNHLY, CDR2 FYNNEI. The CDR3 spans 14 residues. The V gene end was trimmed by 1 base and the J gene end by 6 bases; junction bases not matched to a gene: 2. Here the CDR3 reads CASSEGTGGAEQYF. As DNA, the CDR3 is TGTGCCAGCAGTGAAGGGACAGGGGGCGCCGAGCAGTACTTC.